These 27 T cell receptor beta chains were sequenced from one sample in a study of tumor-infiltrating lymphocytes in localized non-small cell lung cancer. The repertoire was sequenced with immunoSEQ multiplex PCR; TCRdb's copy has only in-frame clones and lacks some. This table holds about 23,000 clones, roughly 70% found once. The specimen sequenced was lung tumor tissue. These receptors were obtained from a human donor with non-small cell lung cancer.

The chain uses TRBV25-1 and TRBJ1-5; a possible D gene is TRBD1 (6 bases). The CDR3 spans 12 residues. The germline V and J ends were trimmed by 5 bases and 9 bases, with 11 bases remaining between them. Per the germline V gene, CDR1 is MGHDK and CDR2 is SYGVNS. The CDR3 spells CASSQGKLPQHF. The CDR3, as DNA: TGTGCCAGCAGTCAGGGGAAGCTGCCCCAGCATTTT.

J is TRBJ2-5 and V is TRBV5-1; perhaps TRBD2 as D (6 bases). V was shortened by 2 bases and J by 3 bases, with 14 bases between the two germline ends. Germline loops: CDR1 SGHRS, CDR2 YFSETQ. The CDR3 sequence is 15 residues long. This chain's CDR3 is CASSLQFGTEETQYF. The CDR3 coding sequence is TGCGCCAGCAGCTTACAGTTTGGGACTGAAGAGACCCAGTACTTC. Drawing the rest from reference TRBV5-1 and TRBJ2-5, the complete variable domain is KAGVTQTPRYLIKTRGQQVTLSCSPISGHRSVSWYQQTPGQGLQFLFEYFSETQRNKGNFPGRFSGRQFSNSRSEMNVSTLELGDSALYLCASSLQFGTEETQYFGPGTRLLVL.

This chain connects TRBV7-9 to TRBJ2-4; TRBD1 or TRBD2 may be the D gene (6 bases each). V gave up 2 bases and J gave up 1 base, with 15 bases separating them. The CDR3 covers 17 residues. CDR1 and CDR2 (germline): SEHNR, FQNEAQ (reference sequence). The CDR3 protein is CASSLSTGRLAKNIQYF. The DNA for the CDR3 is TGTGCCAGCAGCTTATCAACAGGGAGGCTGGCCAAAAACATTCAGTACTTC.

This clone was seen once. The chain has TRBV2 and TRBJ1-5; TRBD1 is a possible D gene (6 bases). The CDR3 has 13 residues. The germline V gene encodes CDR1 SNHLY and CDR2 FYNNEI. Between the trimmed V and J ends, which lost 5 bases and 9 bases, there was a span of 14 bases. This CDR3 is CASSLGGGAPQHF. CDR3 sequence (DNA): TGTGCCAGCAGTCTAGGAGGGGGAGCGCCCCAGCATTTT.

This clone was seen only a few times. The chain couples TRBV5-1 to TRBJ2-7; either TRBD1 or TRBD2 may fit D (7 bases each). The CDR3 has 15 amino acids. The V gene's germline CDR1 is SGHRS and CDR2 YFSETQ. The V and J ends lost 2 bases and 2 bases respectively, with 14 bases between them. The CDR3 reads CASSFDREGPYEQYF. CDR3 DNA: TGCGCCAGCAGCTTTGACAGGGAGGGCCCCTACGAGCAGTACTTC.

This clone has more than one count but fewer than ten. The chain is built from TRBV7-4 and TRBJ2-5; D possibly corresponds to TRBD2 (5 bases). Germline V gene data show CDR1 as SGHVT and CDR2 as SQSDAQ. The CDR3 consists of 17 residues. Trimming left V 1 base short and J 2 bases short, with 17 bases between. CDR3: CASSLDYPGLRQETQYF. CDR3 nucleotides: TGTGCCAGCAGCTTAGATTACCCGGGATTAAGGCAAGAGACCCAGTACTTC.

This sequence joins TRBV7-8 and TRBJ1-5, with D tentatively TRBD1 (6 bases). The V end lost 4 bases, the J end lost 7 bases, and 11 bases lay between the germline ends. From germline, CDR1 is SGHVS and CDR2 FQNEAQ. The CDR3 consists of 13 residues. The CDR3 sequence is CASSSRQDQPQHF. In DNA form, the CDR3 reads TGTGCCAGCAGCTCCAGACAGGACCAGCCCCAGCATTTT.

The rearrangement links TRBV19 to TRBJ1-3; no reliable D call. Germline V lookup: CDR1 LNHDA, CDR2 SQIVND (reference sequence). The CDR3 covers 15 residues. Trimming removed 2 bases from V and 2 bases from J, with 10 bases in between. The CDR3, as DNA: TGTGCCAGTAGTATATCAGGACTGACTGGAAACACCATATATTTT. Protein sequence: CASSISGLTGNTIYF.

The CDR3, as DNA: TGTGCCAGCAGCCCACAGGGGCCTGCGAACACCGGGGAGCTGTTTTTT. It specifies CASSPQGPANTGELFF. V gene TRBV4-2 combines with J gene TRBJ2-2, with 7 positions matching TRBD1. This CDR3 comprises 16 residues. The germline gives CDR1 LGHNA, CDR2 YNFKEQ. Unmatched junction bases numbered 5, after V lost 4 bases and J lost 0 bases.

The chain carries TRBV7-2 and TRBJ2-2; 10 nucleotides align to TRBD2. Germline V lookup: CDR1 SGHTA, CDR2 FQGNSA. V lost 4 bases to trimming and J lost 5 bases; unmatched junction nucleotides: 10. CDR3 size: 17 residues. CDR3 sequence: CASSSNLAGVGTGELFF. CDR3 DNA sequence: TGTGCCAGCAGCTCCAACCTAGCGGGAGTGGGAACCGGGGAGCTGTTTTTT.

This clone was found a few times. In nucleotides, the CDR3 is TGTGCCAGCAGCGCACCCGGGACAAGCTATGGCTACACCTTC. It yields the protein CASSAPGTSYGYTF. This chain joins TRBV9 and TRBJ1-2; D perhaps matches TRBD1 (6 bases). The CDR3 is 14 amino acids. Looked up from germline, CDR1 is SGDLS and CDR2 is YYNGEE. Trimming left V 3 bases short and J 4 bases short, with 13 bases between.

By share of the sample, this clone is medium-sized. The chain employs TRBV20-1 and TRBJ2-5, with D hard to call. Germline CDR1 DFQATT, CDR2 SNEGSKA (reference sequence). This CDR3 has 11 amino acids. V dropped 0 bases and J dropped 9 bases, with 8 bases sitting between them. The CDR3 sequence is CSARDRRAQYF. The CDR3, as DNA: TGCAGTGCTAGAGATCGCCGGGCCCAGTACTTC.

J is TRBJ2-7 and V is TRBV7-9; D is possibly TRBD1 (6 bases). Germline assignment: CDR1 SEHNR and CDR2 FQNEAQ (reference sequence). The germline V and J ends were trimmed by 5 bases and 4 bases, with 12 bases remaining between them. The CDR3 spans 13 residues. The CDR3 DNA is TGTGCCAGCAGCAATAGACAGGATTACGAGCAGTACTTC. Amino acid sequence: CASSNRQDYEQYF.

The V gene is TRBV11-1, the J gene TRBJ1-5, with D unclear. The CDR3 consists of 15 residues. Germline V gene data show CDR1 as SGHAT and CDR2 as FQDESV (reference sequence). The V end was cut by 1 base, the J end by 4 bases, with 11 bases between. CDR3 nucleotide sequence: TGTGCCAGCAGCTTAGGAACGGGAGGGAATCAGCCCCAGCATTTT. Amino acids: CASSLGTGGNQPQHF.

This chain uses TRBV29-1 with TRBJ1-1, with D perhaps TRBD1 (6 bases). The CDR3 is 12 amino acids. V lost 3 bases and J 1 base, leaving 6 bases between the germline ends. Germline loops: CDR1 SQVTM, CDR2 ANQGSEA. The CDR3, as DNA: TGCAGCGTTGACAGGGGGAACACTGAAGCTTTCTTT. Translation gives CSVDRGNTEAFF.

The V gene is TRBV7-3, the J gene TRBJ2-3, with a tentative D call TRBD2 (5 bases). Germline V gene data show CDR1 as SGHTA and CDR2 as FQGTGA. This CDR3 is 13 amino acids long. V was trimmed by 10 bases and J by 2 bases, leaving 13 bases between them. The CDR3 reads CATSGGLTDTQYF. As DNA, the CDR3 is TGTGCCACCTCCGGCGGGCTCACAGATACGCAGTATTTT. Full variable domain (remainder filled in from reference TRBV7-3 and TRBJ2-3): GAGVSQTPSNKVTEKGKYVELRCDPISGHTALYWYRQSLGQGPEFLIYFQGTGAADDSGLPNDRFFAVRPEGSVSTLKIQRTERGDSAVYLCATSGGLTDTQYFGPGTRLTVL.

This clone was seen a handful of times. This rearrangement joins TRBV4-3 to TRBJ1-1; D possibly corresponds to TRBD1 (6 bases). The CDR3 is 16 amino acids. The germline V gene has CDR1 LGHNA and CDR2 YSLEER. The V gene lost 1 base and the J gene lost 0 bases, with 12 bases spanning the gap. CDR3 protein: CASSQGRNRVNTEAFF. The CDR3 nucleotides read TGCGCCAGCAGCCAAGGGAGGAACAGGGTGAACACTGAAGCTTTCTTT.

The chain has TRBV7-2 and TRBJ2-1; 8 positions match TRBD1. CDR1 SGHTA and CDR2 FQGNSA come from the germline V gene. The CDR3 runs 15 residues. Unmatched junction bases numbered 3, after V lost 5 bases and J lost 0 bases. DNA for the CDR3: TGTGCCAGCAGCGCCACAGGGGGCTCCTACAATGAGCAGTTCTTC. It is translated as CASSATGGSYNEQFF. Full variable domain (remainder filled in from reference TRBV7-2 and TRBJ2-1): GAGVSQSPSNKVTEKGKDVELRCDPISGHTALYWYRQSLGQGLEFLIYFQGNSAPDKSGLPSDRFSAERTGGSVSTLTIQRTQQEDSAVYLCASSATGGSYNEQFFGPGTRLTVL.

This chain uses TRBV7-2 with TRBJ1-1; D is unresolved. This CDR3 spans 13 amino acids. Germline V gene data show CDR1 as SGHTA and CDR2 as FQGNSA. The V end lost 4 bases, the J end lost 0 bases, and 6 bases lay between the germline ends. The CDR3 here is CASSSPLNTEAFF. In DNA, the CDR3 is TGTGCCAGCAGCTCCCCTTTGAACACTGAAGCTTTCTTT.

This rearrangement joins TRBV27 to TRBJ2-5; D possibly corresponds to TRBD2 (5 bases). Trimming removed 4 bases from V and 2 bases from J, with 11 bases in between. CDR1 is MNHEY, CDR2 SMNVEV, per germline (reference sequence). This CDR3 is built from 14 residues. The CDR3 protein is CASSWSGPQETQYF. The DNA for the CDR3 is TGTGCCAGCAGTTGGAGCGGTCCTCAAGAGACCCAGTACTTC.

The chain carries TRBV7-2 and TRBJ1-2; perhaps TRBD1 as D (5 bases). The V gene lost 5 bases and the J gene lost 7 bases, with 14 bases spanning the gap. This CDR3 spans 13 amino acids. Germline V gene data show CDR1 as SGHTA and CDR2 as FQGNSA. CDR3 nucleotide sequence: TGTGCCAGCAGCCCCCTGGAGGGGAGTGGCTACACCTTC. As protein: CASSPLEGSGYTF.

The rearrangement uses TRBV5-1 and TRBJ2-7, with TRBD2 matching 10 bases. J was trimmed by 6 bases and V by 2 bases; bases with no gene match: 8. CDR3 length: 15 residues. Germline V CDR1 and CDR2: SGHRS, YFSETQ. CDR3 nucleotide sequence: TGCGCCAGCAGCTTCGGGCTAGCGGGAGTGGGCGAGCAGTACTTC. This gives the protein CASSFGLAGVGEQYF. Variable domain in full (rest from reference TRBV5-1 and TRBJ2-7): KAGVTQTPRYLIKTRGQQVTLSCSPISGHRSVSWYQQTPGQGLQFLFEYFSETQRNKGNFPGRFSGRQFSNSRSEMNVSTLELGDSALYLCASSFGLAGVGEQYFGPGTRLTVT.

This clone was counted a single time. Here the CDR3 DNA reads TGTGCCAGCAGGGAGGCAGGGGCGGCCACCGGGGAGCTGTTTTTT. Translated: CASREAGAATGELFF. The rearrangement links TRBV6-5 to TRBJ2-2; maybe TRBD1 (6 bases). CDR1 MNHEY and CDR2 SVGAGI come from the germline V gene. The CDR3 extends over 15 amino acids. Between the trimmed V and J ends, which lost 6 bases and 4 bases, there was a span of 15 bases.

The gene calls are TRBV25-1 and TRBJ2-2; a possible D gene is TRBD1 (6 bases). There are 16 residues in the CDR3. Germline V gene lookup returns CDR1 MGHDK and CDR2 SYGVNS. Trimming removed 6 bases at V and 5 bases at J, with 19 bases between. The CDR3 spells CASSSLGHPQTGELFF. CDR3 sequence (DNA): TGTGCCAGCAGCTCACTGGGACACCCCCAAACCGGGGAGCTGTTTTTT.

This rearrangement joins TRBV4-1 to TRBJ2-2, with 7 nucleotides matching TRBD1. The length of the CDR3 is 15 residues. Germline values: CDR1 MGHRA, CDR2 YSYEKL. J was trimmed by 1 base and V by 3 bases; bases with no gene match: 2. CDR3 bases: TGCGCCAGCAGCCAGACAGGGAGGAACACCGGGGAGCTGTTTTTT. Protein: CASSQTGRNTGELFF.

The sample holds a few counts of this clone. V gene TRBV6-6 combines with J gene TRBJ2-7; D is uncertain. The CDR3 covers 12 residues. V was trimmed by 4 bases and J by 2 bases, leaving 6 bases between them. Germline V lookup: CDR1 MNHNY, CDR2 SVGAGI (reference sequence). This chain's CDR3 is CASSSPPYEQYF. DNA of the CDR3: TGTGCCAGCAGTTCCCCGCCCTACGAGCAGTACTTC.

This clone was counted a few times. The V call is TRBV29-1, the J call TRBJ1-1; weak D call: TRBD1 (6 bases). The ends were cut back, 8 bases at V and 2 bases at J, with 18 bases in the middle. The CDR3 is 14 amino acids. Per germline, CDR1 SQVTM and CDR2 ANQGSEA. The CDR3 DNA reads TGCAGCCCGACAGCAGGGGATCAAAACACTGAAGCTTTCTTT. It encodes CSPTAGDQNTEAFF.